A selection of T cell receptor beta chains follows, all from one sample in a study of CD8 T cell repertoires and HIV-1 epitope variants. Only in-frame clones appear in the TCRdb table, and some are missing; sequencing was by immunoSEQ multiplex PCR. The sample carries under 100,000 clones, 74% recorded once. Sequencing used uncultured baseline CD8+ T cells from peripheral blood mononuclear cells (PBMCs). These receptors all stem from a male donor with HIV. The CDR3 runs from the conserved cysteine through the conserved F or W. The D gene is left open where the match is weak. Clone size appears in some rows only: once, few, many, or a class for an expanded clone.

CDR3 DNA: TGTGCCAGCAGTCCTGGGTCCCTCCCTGGCCCCCCCCAGCATTTT; CDR3 protein: CASSPGSLPGPPQHF; J gene: TRBJ1-5; V gene: TRBV6-5; clone size: -; D gene: -; CDR3 length: 15
CDR3 DNA: TGTGCCAGCAGCGCCGACAGGGGAAACCCATCCGAGCAGTACTTC; CDR3 protein: CASSADRGNPSEQYF; J gene: TRBJ2-7; V gene: TRBV9; clone size: -; D gene: TRBD1; CDR3 length: 15
CDR3 DNA: TGTGCCAGCAGTTACCCTCCGGGGAATGAGCAGTTCTTC; CDR3 protein: CASSYPPGNEQFF; J gene: TRBJ2-1; V gene: TRBV6-6; clone size: -; D gene: -; CDR3 length: 13
CDR3 DNA: TGTGCCAGTCAACGACAGGGAGTTTTCGGGGAGACCCAGTACTTC; CDR3 protein: CASQRQGVFGETQYF; J gene: TRBJ2-5; V gene: TRBV11-2; clone size: -; D gene: TRBD1; CDR3 length: 15
CDR3 DNA: TGTGCCAGCAGCTTAGGGACTACGAGCGGGGGCCAAGAGACCCAGTACTTC; CDR3 protein: CASSLGTTSGGQETQYF; J gene: TRBJ2-5; V gene: TRBV5-6; clone size: -; D gene: TRBD2; CDR3 length: 17
CDR3 DNA: TGCGCCAGCAGTCAATCGCTAGAAGACTTAGCCAAAAACATTCAGTACTTC; CDR3 protein: CASSQSLEDLAKNIQYF; J gene: TRBJ2-4; V gene: TRBV23-1; clone size: -; D gene: -; CDR3 length: 17
CDR3 DNA: TGTGCCAGCAGAACGGTCACAGATACGCAGTATTTT; CDR3 protein: CASRTVTDTQYF; J gene: TRBJ2-3; V gene: TRBV6-5; clone size: -; D gene: -; CDR3 length: 12
CDR3 DNA: TGTGCCAGCACGACAGAAAACTCCTACAATGAGCAGTTCTTC; CDR3 protein: CASTTENSYNEQFF; J gene: TRBJ2-1; V gene: TRBV6-1; clone size: -; D gene: -; CDR3 length: 14
CDR3 DNA: TGTGCCAGCAGTTACTCTCTCGGAGGGGGATACGAGCAGTACTTC; CDR3 protein: CASSYSLGGGYEQYF; J gene: TRBJ2-7; V gene: TRBV6-5; clone size: once; D gene: -; CDR3 length: 15
CDR3 DNA: TGTGCCAGCAGTTGGGCGCACTCCTACGAGCAGTACTTC; CDR3 protein: CASSWAHSYEQYF; J gene: TRBJ2-7; V gene: TRBV27; clone size: -; D gene: -; CDR3 length: 13
CDR3 DNA: TGTGCCAGCAGCTTTTTATCGGGCTACGAGCAGTACTTC; CDR3 protein: CASSFLSGYEQYF; J gene: TRBJ2-7; V gene: TRBV5-6; clone size: -; D gene: -; CDR3 length: 13
CDR3 DNA: TGCAGCGTAGCAGGGGTCTGGAGTGAAGCTTTCTTT; CDR3 protein: CSVAGVWSEAFF; J gene: TRBJ1-1; V gene: TRBV29-1; clone size: -; D gene: -; CDR3 length: 12
CDR3 DNA: TGCGCCAGCAGCTTGGTTCTAGCCTCAAATGAGCAGTTCTTC; CDR3 protein: CASSLVLASNEQFF; J gene: TRBJ2-1; V gene: TRBV5-1; clone size: -; D gene: -; CDR3 length: 14
CDR3 DNA: TGCGCCAGCAGCCCGACCTTCACCAGACAGACCTCTGGGGCCAACGTCCTGACTTTC; CDR3 protein: CASSPTFTRQTSGANVLTF; J gene: TRBJ2-6; V gene: TRBV5-1; clone size: -; D gene: -; CDR3 length: 19
CDR3 DNA: TGTGCCAGCAGCGCCGCCGGGACTAGAGGGAGTGAGCAGTTCTTC; CDR3 protein: CASSAAGTRGSEQFF; J gene: TRBJ2-1; V gene: TRBV7-2; clone size: -; D gene: TRBD2; CDR3 length: 15
CDR3 DNA: TGTGCCAGCAGCGGAGAGTCCGGGGGCCGGAATGAGCAGTTCTTC; CDR3 protein: CASSGESGGRNEQFF; J gene: TRBJ2-1; V gene: TRBV9; clone size: -; D gene: -; CDR3 length: 15
CDR3 DNA: TGTGCCTGGACCGCGCCGGGGCGCACAGATACGCAGTATTTT; CDR3 protein: CAWTAPGRTDTQYF; J gene: TRBJ2-3; V gene: TRBV30; clone size: -; D gene: -; CDR3 length: 14
CDR3 DNA: TGCGCCAGCAGCCAAGAGGGTACTCATCAGCCCCAGCATTTT; CDR3 protein: CASSQEGTHQPQHF; J gene: TRBJ1-5; V gene: TRBV4-1; clone size: -; D gene: -; CDR3 length: 14
CDR3 DNA: TGTGCCTGGAGTCGGTCGGGCTACGAGCAGTACTTC; CDR3 protein: CAWSRSGYEQYF; J gene: TRBJ2-7; V gene: TRBV30; clone size: -; D gene: -; CDR3 length: 12
CDR3 DNA: TGTGCCAGTAGTATCTCGCTTCCCGGAAACACCGGGGAGCTGTTTTTT; CDR3 protein: CASSISLPGNTGELFF; J gene: TRBJ2-2; V gene: TRBV19; clone size: -; D gene: -; CDR3 length: 16
CDR3 DNA: TGTGCCAGCAGTTCCGAAATTCGGGGATGGTCACCCCTCCACTTT; CDR3 protein: CASSSEIRGWSPLHF; J gene: TRBJ1-6; V gene: TRBV28; clone size: -; D gene: -; CDR3 length: 15
CDR3 DNA: TGTGCCAGCAGTTTAGACCACCCTGGGAATCAGCCCCAGCATTTT; CDR3 protein: CASSLDHPGNQPQHF; J gene: TRBJ1-5; V gene: TRBV28; clone size: once; D gene: -; CDR3 length: 15
CDR3 DNA: TGCAGCGTTGTGGGCACGAGCACTGAAGCTTTCTTT; CDR3 protein: CSVVGTSTEAFF; J gene: TRBJ1-1; V gene: TRBV29-1; clone size: once; D gene: -; CDR3 length: 12
CDR3 DNA: TGTGCCAGCAGCGTAGCAATCGGGTCCGACGGAAACACCATATATTTT; CDR3 protein: CASSVAIGSDGNTIYF; J gene: TRBJ1-3; V gene: TRBV9; clone size: -; D gene: -; CDR3 length: 16
CDR3 DNA: TGTGCCAGCAGTGAGACAGGGCCCAATCAGTACTTC; CDR3 protein: CASSETGPNQYF; J gene: TRBJ2-7; V gene: TRBV6-1; clone size: -; D gene: TRBD1; CDR3 length: 12
CDR3 DNA: TGTGCCAGCACCTCTTCGGAGGGGGGCTACAATGAGCAGTTCTTC; CDR3 protein: CASTSSEGGYNEQFF; J gene: TRBJ2-1; V gene: TRBV6-1; clone size: -; D gene: -; CDR3 length: 15
CDR3 DNA: TGTGCCAGCAGCCTTGACAGATTCAACACTGAAGCTTTCTTT; CDR3 protein: CASSLDRFNTEAFF; J gene: TRBJ1-1; V gene: TRBV13; clone size: -; D gene: -; CDR3 length: 14
CDR3 DNA: TGTGCCAGCAGCGCCCAGACTAGCGGGTACAATGAGCAGTTCTTC; CDR3 protein: CASSAQTSGYNEQFF; J gene: TRBJ2-1; V gene: TRBV7-6; clone size: -; D gene: TRBD2; CDR3 length: 15
CDR3 DNA: TGTGCCAGCAGCTTGAGCATGGACTATGGCTACACCTTC; CDR3 protein: CASSLSMDYGYTF; J gene: TRBJ1-2; V gene: TRBV5-5; clone size: -; D gene: -; CDR3 length: 13
CDR3 DNA: TGTGCCAGCAGTCCGTACGGGGATAGCAATCAGCCCCAGCATTTT; CDR3 protein: CASSPYGDSNQPQHF; J gene: TRBJ1-5; V gene: TRBV6-5; clone size: -; D gene: -; CDR3 length: 15
CDR3 DNA: TGCGCCAGCAGCCAAGATTGGGCCGCAGATGGCTACACCTTC; CDR3 protein: CASSQDWAADGYTF; J gene: TRBJ1-2; V gene: TRBV4-3; clone size: -; D gene: -; CDR3 length: 14
CDR3 DNA: TGTGCCAGCAGCTTCCCCACAGGGGACAATGAGCAGTTCTTC; CDR3 protein: CASSFPTGDNEQFF; J gene: TRBJ2-1; V gene: TRBV5-6; clone size: -; D gene: TRBD1; CDR3 length: 14
CDR3 DNA: TGCGCCAGCAGTAAGTCCGGGACACCCCGCACTGAAGCTTTCTTT; CDR3 protein: CASSKSGTPRTEAFF; J gene: TRBJ1-1; V gene: TRBV10-1; clone size: -; D gene: -; CDR3 length: 15
CDR3 DNA: TGTGCCAGCAGCCTGGGACTAGCGGGGGATGATGAGCAGTTCTTC; CDR3 protein: CASSLGLAGDDEQFF; J gene: TRBJ2-1; V gene: TRBV7-2; clone size: -; D gene: TRBD2; CDR3 length: 15
CDR3 DNA: TGTGCCTGGAGTGTACAGGGTAGGACTGAAGCTTTCTTT; CDR3 protein: CAWSVQGRTEAFF; J gene: TRBJ1-1; V gene: TRBV30; clone size: -; D gene: -; CDR3 length: 13
CDR3 DNA: TGCGCCAGCAGCCAAGAGTTAACAGGGGGGATCGGTAATTCACCCCTCCACTTT; CDR3 protein: CASSQELTGGIGNSPLHF; J gene: TRBJ1-6; V gene: TRBV4-1; clone size: -; D gene: TRBD1; CDR3 length: 18
CDR3 DNA: TGTGCCAGCAGCCCGCGGACTAGCGGGAAACCCTACAATGAGCAGTTCTTC; CDR3 protein: CASSPRTSGKPYNEQFF; J gene: TRBJ2-1; V gene: TRBV13; clone size: -; D gene: TRBD2; CDR3 length: 17
CDR3 DNA: TGTGCCAGCAGTCTAAGGGGAGAGCAGTACTTC; CDR3 protein: CASSLRGEQYF; J gene: TRBJ2-7; V gene: TRBV27; clone size: -; D gene: -; CDR3 length: 11
CDR3 DNA: TGTGCCAGCAGTTTCGTGGGACAGGCCACCTACGAGCAGTACTTC; CDR3 protein: CASSFVGQATYEQYF; J gene: TRBJ2-7; V gene: TRBV28; clone size: -; D gene: TRBD1; CDR3 length: 15
CDR3 DNA: TGTGCCAGTAGTATTGCGGCAGGGCAGACCTACGAGCAGTACTTC; CDR3 protein: CASSIAAGQTYEQYF; J gene: TRBJ2-7; V gene: TRBV19; clone size: -; D gene: -; CDR3 length: 15
CDR3 DNA: TGTGCCAGCAGCCCGGGACAGGGGGAAGCTTTCTTT; CDR3 protein: CASSPGQGEAFF; J gene: TRBJ1-1; V gene: TRBV7-9; clone size: few; D gene: TRBD1; CDR3 length: 12
CDR3 DNA: TGTGCCAGCTCACCAGGGGACGAGCAGTACTTC; CDR3 protein: CASSPGDEQYF; J gene: TRBJ2-7; V gene: TRBV18; clone size: few; D gene: -; CDR3 length: 11
CDR3 DNA: TGCAGCATAAAACAGGGGACAGTAGGGGTGAATGAGCAGTTCTTC; CDR3 protein: CSIKQGTVGVNEQFF; J gene: TRBJ2-1; V gene: TRBV29-1; clone size: once; D gene: TRBD1; CDR3 length: 15
CDR3 DNA: TGCGCCAGCAGCTGGGACGCATCTAGCACAGATACGCAGTATTTT; CDR3 protein: CASSWDASSTDTQYF; J gene: TRBJ2-3; V gene: TRBV5-1; clone size: -; D gene: -; CDR3 length: 15
CDR3 DNA: TGTGCCAGCAGCTCCGGGACAGGGAGCTATGGCTACACCTTC; CDR3 protein: CASSSGTGSYGYTF; J gene: TRBJ1-2; V gene: TRBV7-2; clone size: many; D gene: TRBD1; CDR3 length: 14
CDR3 DNA: TGCGCCAGCAGCTTGGGGCAGGGGGCCAATGAGCAGTTCTTC; CDR3 protein: CASSLGQGANEQFF; J gene: TRBJ2-1; V gene: TRBV5-1; clone size: -; D gene: TRBD1; CDR3 length: 14
CDR3 DNA: TGTGCCAGCTTGGGGGGACAGGCGAGGGGCTACACCTTC; CDR3 protein: CASLGGQARGYTF; J gene: TRBJ1-2; V gene: TRBV27; clone size: -; D gene: TRBD1; CDR3 length: 13
CDR3 DNA: TGTGCCAGTACCCTCGGACAGGGGGAGAACTACGAGCAGTACTTC; CDR3 protein: CASTLGQGENYEQYF; J gene: TRBJ2-7; V gene: TRBV19; clone size: -; D gene: TRBD1; CDR3 length: 15
CDR3 DNA: TGTGCCAGCACGGGACTAGAAACAGATACGCAGTATTTT; CDR3 protein: CASTGLETDTQYF; J gene: TRBJ2-3; V gene: TRBV12-1; clone size: once; D gene: -; CDR3 length: 13
CDR3 DNA: TGTGCCAGCAGCTTGGATCTAGCGATCCCAGGGCCATCCAATTCACCCCTCCACTTT; CDR3 protein: CASSLDLAIPGPSNSPLHF; J gene: TRBJ1-6; V gene: TRBV5-6; clone size: -; D gene: -; CDR3 length: 19
CDR3 DNA: TGTGCCAGCAATCACTACGGGGATACGCAGTATTTT; CDR3 protein: CASNHYGDTQYF; J gene: TRBJ2-3; V gene: TRBV7-2; clone size: -; D gene: -; CDR3 length: 12
CDR3 DNA: TGTGCCAGAAGCTTAGTCTTCGGGTGGTTTGTTTCCTACAATGAGCAGTTCTTC; CDR3 protein: CARSLVFGWFVSYNEQFF; J gene: TRBJ2-1; V gene: TRBV5-3; clone size: -; D gene: -; CDR3 length: 18
CDR3 DNA: TGTGCCAGCAGCGCCTCATGGGCTAGCGGGGATACGCAGTATTTT; CDR3 protein: CASSASWASGDTQYF; J gene: TRBJ2-3; V gene: TRBV5-5; clone size: -; D gene: TRBD2; CDR3 length: 15